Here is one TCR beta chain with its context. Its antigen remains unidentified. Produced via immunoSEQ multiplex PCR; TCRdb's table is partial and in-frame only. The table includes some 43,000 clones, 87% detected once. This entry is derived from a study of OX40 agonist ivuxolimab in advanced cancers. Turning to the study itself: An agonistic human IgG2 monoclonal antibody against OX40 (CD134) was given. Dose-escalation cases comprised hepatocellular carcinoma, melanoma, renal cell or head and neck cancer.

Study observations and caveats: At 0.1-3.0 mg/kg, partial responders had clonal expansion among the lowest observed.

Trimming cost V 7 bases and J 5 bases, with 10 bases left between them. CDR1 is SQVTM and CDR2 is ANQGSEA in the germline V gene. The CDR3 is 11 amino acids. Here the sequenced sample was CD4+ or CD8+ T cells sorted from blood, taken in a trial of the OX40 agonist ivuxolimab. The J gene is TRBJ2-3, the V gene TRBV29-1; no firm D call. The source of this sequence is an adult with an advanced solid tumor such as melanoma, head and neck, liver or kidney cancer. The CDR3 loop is CSAGWGDTQYF. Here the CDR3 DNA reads TGCAGCGCTGGATGGGGAGATACGCAGTATTTT.